The sequence of this TCR beta chain was determined in a study of T cell clusters in autoimmune cytopenias. TRB amplification used approximately 250 ng of peripheral blood genomic DNA. The CDR3 is 13 residues long. Germline loops: CDR1 MNHEY, CDR2 SVGEGT. TRB was amplified by touch-down multiplex PCR, primer pools A and B combined. TCRdb derives one entry per CDR3 protein from the multiplex PCR reads, leaving out DNA. In total, the table holds fewer than 6,500 distinct CDR3 sequences. The sample was also reused in another study, on T cell repertoires in aging, cancer and after chemotherapy.

The TCR originated in a human donor in good health. The chain couples TRBV6-2 or TRBV6-3 to TRBJ2-3; TCRdb's assignment of TRBD1 cannot be checked, as there is no DNA. Sequenced material: peripheral blood. CDR3 loop: CASSGGALDTQYF.